Listed below are T cell receptor beta chains from one sample, sequenced in a study of cytomegalovirus exposure and HLA in healthy donors. Clones were sequenced by immunoSEQ multiplex PCR, and TCRdb holds only the in-frame ones, with some missing. The sample records some 140,000 clones, 60% to 75% being singletons. The specimen sequenced was PBMCs. The receptor source for this set is a human donor in good health. Both conserved end residues are part of each CDR3.

V gene	J gene	CDR3 protein
TRBV5-4	TRBJ2-7	CASSLMVGNYEQYF
TRBV18	TRBJ2-5	CASSLPTIQETQYF
TRBV5-8	TRBJ2-1	CASSHREVGNEQFF
TRBV9	TRBJ1-4	CASSARQGTNEKLFF
TRBV7-9	TRBJ1-4	CASSPGNEKLFF
TRBV5-7	TRBJ2-2	CASSLQGGELFF
TRBV10-3	TRBJ1-1	CAISDFLTGGEAFF
TRBV18	TRBJ2-7	CASRRDSGYEQYF
TRBV2	TRBJ2-1	CASRLTSGRSYNEQFF
TRBV28	TRBJ2-5	CASSQETQYF
TRBV29-1	TRBJ2-5	CSVARDQETQYF
TRBV7-2	TRBJ2-3	CASSLGLRETQYF
TRBV28	TRBJ1-2	CASSLTRSGGYTF
TRBV10-2	TRBJ2-7	CASGPGGLAGSQSYEQYF
TRBV19	TRBJ1-4	CASSIVGTPNTF
TRBV15	TRBJ2-1	CATFGCEQFF
TRBV5-1	TRBJ2-7	CASSFRAGGGDEQYF
TRBV6-1	TRBJ2-7	CASSESISASGLREQYF
TRBV6-5	TRBJ2-5	CASRRTDGGTQYF
TRBV7-9	TRBJ2-3	CASSRGLAVNDTQYF
TRBV9	TRBJ1-1	CASSPTLDTEAFF
TRBV14	TRBJ2-5	CASSQDPRVAGGGTQYF
TRBV9	TRBJ1-2	CASSVVETGGGYTF
TRBV11-2	TRBJ2-5	CASSLYGRETQYF